The following is a T cell receptor beta chain sequence with its context. Its antigen is not known. The sample is drawn from a study of cytomegalovirus exposure and HLA in healthy donors. Sequenced by immunoSEQ multiplex PCR; TCRdb stores in-frame clones only, minus some. The sample holds roughly 140,000 clones, 85% to 90% seen once. Whole-study findings and limits: Cytomegalovirus-associated status was assigned to approximately 160 TCR beta chains.

Germline-derived CDR1 and CDR2 are SGHRS and YFSETQ. The CDR3 totals 17 residues. V was pared by 3 bases and J by 9 bases, with 10 bases of the junction left unmatched. Material: PBMCs. The V and J genes are TRBV5-1 and TRBJ2-1; 15 bases are shared with TRBD2. The sequence came from a woman aged 18-35 years in good health and CMV-seropositive. CDR3 residues: CASSYLPGLAGGPEQFF. The CDR3 coding sequence is TGCGCCAGCAGCTACCTCCCGGGACTAGCGGGAGGTCCTGAGCAGTTCTTC.